Following are 7 T cell receptor beta chains from one sample sequenced in a study of somatic mutations in cytotoxic T cells in rheumatoid arthritis. The assay was immunoSEQ multiplex PCR, and TCRdb's table has in-frame clones only and misses some. The sample lists around 15,000 clones, around 68% occurring once. The sample consisted of CD8+ T cells sorted from blood. These receptors originate from an adult with rheumatoid arthritis.

The rearrangement links TRBV5-5 to TRBJ2-1; D is unresolved. Germline V gene data show CDR1 as SGHKS and CDR2 as YYEKEE (reference sequence). V shed 4 bases and J shed 3 bases, with 11 bases lying between them. This CDR3 region has 14 residues. CDR3 bases: TGTGCCAGCAGCCCTCGTTGGGGCTACAATGAGCAGTTCTTC. This sequence encodes CASSPRWGYNEQFF.

As regards this clone: Other DNA sequences within the sample encode an identical CDR3. This chain uses TRBV6-1 with TRBJ1-1; 9 nucleotides match TRBD1. Looked up from germline, CDR1 is MNHNS and CDR2 is SASEGT. After removal of 6 bases from V and 0 bases from J, the junction contained 5 bases not matched to a gene. This CDR3 comprises 15 residues. The CDR3 coding sequence is TGTGCCAGCAGGGACAGGGACAGGGTGAACACTGAAGCTTTCTTT. Encoded protein: CASRDRDRVNTEAFF.

The chain combines TRBV10-1 with TRBJ2-2; D ambiguous. The CDR3 length is 13 residues. The V gene lost 5 bases and the J gene lost 8 bases, with 12 bases spanning the gap. CDR1 WNHNN and CDR2 SYGVQD come from the germline V gene (reference sequence). CDR3 bases: TGCGCCAGCAGTCCCCTGACACGTGGGGAGCTGTTTTTT. Protein product: CASSPLTRGELFF.

The chain uses TRBV6-5 and TRBJ1-1, with D unclear. The CDR3 length is 15 residues. Germline loops: CDR1 MNHEY, CDR2 SVGAGI. The ends were cut back, 7 bases at V and 5 bases at J, with 20 bases in the middle. CDR3 coding DNA: TGTGCCAGCAAAAAACGGGCGCAGGTGGGGACTGAAGCTTTCTTT. Its translation: CASKKRAQVGTEAFF.

The chain has TRBV6-4 and TRBJ1-4, with 9 positions matching TRBD1. The CDR3 has 20 amino acids. J gave up 2 bases and V 0 bases, and 13 bases lay outside the gene matches. The germline gives CDR1 MRHNA, CDR2 SNTAGT. The CDR3, as DNA: TGTGCCAGCAGTGACTCGCCGGGACAGGGTGTCTTTCGGACTAATGAAAAACTGTTTTTT. Translating it yields CASSDSPGQGVFRTNEKLFF.

This clone was seen a handful of times. The chain links TRBV4-1 to TRBJ1-1, with D unclear. Germline V gives CDR1 MGHRA, CDR2 YSYEKL. V lost 1 base and J lost 3, with 15 bases in between. CDR3 length: 16 residues. The CDR3 nucleotides read TGCGCCAGCAGCCAAGGCCCTATGACACCCGACACTGAAGCTTTCTTT. Residues: CASSQGPMTPDTEAFF.

The V and J genes are TRBV19 and TRBJ1-5; unclear D gene. This CDR3 spans 12 amino acids. Trimming stripped 3 bases from V and 10 bases from J, with 10 bases between. Per germline, CDR1 LNHDA and CDR2 SQIVND (reference sequence). The CDR3 sequence: CASSIYQTPQHF. The CDR3, as DNA: TGTGCCAGTAGTATTTATCAGACTCCCCAGCATTTT.